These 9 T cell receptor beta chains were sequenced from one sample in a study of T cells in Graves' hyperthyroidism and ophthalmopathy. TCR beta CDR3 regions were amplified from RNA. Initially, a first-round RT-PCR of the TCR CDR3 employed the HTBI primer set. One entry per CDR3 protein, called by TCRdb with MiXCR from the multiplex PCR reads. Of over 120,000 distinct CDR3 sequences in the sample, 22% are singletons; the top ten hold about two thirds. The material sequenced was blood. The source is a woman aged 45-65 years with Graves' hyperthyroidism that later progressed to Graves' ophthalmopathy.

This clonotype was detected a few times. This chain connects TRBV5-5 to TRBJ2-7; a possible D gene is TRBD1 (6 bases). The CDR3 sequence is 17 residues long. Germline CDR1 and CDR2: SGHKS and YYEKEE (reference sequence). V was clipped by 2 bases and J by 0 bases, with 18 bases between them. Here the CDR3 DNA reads TGTGCCAGCAGCTTTCGGGTTGGGGGCCGAAGCTCCTACGAGCAGTACTTC. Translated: CASSFRVGGRSSYEQYF.

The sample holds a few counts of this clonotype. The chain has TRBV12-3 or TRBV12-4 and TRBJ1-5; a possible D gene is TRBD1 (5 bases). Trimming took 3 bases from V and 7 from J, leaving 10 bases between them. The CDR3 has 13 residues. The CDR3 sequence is CASSFGAQQPQHF. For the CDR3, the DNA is TGTGCCAGCAGTTTCGGGGCTCAACAGCCCCAGCATTTT.

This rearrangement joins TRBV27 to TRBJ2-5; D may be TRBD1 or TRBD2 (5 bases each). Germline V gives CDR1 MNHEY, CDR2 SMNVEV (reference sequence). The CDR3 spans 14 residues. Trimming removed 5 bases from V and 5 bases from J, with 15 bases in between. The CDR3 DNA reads TGTGCCAGCAGTCCGGGACCCCTGGGGGAGACCCAGTACTTC. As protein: CASSPGPLGETQYF.

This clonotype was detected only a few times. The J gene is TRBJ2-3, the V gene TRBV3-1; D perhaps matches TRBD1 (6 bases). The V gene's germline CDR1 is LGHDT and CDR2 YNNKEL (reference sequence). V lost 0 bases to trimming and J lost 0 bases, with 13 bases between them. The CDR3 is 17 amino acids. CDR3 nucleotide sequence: TGTGCCAGCAGCCAAGATCTGAACAGGGTTAGCACAGATACGCAGTATTTT. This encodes CASSQDLNRVSTDTQYF.

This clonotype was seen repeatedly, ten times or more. The CDR3 region has the DNA TGTGCCAGCAGCTTTCGGACAGGGAGCTCCTATAATTCACCCCTCCACTTT. Its translation is CASSFRTGSSYNSPLHF. The chain couples TRBV3-1 to TRBJ1-6; the match to TRBD1 covers 8 bases. Germline CDR1 is LGHDT and CDR2 is YNNKEL (reference sequence). The CDR3 runs 17 residues. V shed 5 bases, J shed 0 bases, and the junction held 6 bases outside the gene matches.

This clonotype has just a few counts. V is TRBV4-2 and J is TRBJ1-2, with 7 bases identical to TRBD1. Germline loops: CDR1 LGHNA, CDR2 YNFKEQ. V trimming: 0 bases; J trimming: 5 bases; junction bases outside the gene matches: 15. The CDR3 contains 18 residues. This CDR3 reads CASSQDTGDWARTYGYTF. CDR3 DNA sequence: TGTGCCAGCAGCCAAGATACAGGGGATTGGGCGAGGACATATGGCTACACCTTC.

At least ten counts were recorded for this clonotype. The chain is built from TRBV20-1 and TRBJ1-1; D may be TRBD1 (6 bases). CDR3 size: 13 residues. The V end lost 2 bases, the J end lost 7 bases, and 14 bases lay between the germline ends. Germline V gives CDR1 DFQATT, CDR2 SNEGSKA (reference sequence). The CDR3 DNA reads TGCAGTGCTAGAACCTGGGACATGAGTGAAGCTTTCTTT. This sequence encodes CSARTWDMSEAFF.

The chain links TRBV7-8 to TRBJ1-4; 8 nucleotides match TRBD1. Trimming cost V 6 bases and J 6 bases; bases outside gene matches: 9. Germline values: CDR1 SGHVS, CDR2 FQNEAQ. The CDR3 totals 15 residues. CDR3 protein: CASSPTGGIDEKLFF. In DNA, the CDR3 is TGTGCCAGCAGTCCCACAGGGGGAATTGATGAAAAACTGTTTTTT. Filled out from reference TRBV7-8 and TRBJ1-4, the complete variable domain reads GAGVSQSPRYKVAKRGQDVALRCDPISGHVSLFWYQQALGQGPEFLTYFQNEAQLDKSGLPSDRFFAERPEGSVSTLKIQRTQQEDSAVYLCASSPTGGIDEKLFFGSGTQLSVL.

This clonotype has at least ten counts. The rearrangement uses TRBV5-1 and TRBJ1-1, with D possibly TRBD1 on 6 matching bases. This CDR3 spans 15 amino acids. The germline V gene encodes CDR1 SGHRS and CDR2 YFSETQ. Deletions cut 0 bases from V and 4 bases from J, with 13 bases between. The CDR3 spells CASSLAGGGLTEAFF. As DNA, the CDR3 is TGCGCCAGCAGCTTGGCCGGGGGGGGCCTCACTGAAGCTTTCTTT.